This T cell receptor beta chain was profiled in a study of T cells in Graves' hyperthyroidism and ophthalmopathy. TCR beta CDR3 regions were amplified from RNA transcripts. The HTBI set primed first-round TCR CDR3 RT-PCR. TCRdb analysed the multiplex PCR reads with MiXCR anew, one entry per CDR3 protein. The data contain some 320,000 distinct CDR3 sequences, roughly 13% of them singletons. This clonotype was counted at least ten times. Its target is unknown. The germline V and J ends were trimmed by 5 bases and 0 bases, with 5 bases remaining between them. This CDR3 is built from 12 residues. Study-wide findings and caveats: A model built on 13 V-J features separated ophthalmopathy from stable hyperthyroidism. Most clonotypes expanded in thyroid above 0.001 were likewise present in blood.

Exclusion followed for patients with uncontrolled infection, other autoimmune disease, pregnancy or lactation. Orbital computed tomography and thyroid ultrasound, together with serum TRAb and thyroxine and clinical symptoms, were used for diagnoses. The V call is TRBV12-3 or TRBV12-4, the J call TRBJ2-7; D is unclear. The TCR sequence derives from a woman aged 35 to 49 with Graves' ophthalmopathy. Sequenced sample: blood. CDR3 nucleotides: TGTGCCAGCAGTATAGACTCCTACGAGCAGTACTTC. Its protein is CASSIDSYEQYF.